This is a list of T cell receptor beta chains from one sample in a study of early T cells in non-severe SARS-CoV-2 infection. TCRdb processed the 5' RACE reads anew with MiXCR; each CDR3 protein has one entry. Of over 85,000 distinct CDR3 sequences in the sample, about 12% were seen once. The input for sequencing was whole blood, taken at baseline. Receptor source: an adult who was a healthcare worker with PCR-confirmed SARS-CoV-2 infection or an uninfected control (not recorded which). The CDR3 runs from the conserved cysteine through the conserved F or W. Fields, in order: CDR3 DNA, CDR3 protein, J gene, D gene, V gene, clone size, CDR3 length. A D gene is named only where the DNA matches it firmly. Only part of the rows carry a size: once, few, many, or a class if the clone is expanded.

DNA: TGTGCCAGCAGCCTATCACTAGCAGATACGCAGTATTTT; CDR3: CASSLSLADTQYF; J: TRBJ2-3; D: .; V: TRBV6-4; size: .; length: 13
DNA: TGTGCCAGCAGCCCACGGGACAGGGAGAATGAAAAACTGTTTTTT; CDR3: CASSPRDRENEKLFF; J: TRBJ1-4; D: TRBD1; V: TRBV9; size: .; length: 15
DNA: TGTGCCAGCAGCCGCGGACAGGGGACGGGCCTTAACTATGGCTACACCTTC; CDR3: CASSRGQGTGLNYGYTF; J: TRBJ1-2; D: TRBD1; V: TRBV4-2; size: .; length: 17
DNA: TGTGCCAGCAGCTTGATGGGACAGGGGAGTACTGAAGCTTTCTTT; CDR3: CASSLMGQGSTEAFF; J: TRBJ1-1; D: TRBD1; V: TRBV11-2; size: many; length: 15
DNA: TGTGCCAGCAGCTTTGAGACAGGGCTTAGATACAATGAGCAGTTCTTC; CDR3: CASSFETGLRYNEQFF; J: TRBJ2-1; D: TRBD1; V: TRBV7-6; size: .; length: 16
DNA: TGTGCCAGCAGGGACCAGGGCGCAGATACGCAGTATTTT; CDR3: CASRDQGADTQYF; J: TRBJ2-3; D: .; V: TRBV2; size: few; length: 13
DNA: TGTGCCAGCAGCTTAAGCCCTATTCTAGCGGGAGGTTCCAATGAGCAGTTCTTC; CDR3: CASSLSPILAGGSNEQFF; J: TRBJ2-1; D: TRBD2; V: TRBV7-3; size: .; length: 18
DNA: TGTGCCAGCAGCCCCTGGAGGGATGGCTACACCTTC; CDR3: CASSPWRDGYTF; J: TRBJ1-2; D: .; V: TRBV7-6; size: few; length: 12
DNA: TGTGCCAGCAGCGCAACCCAGCAGGGGGCTCATTATTACGAGCAGTACTTC; CDR3: CASSATQQGAHYYEQYF; J: TRBJ2-7; D: TRBD1; V: TRBV7-8; size: .; length: 17
DNA: TGTGCCAGTACAGGGGGTCCTTCCTACGAGCAGTACTTC; CDR3: CASTGGPSYEQYF; J: TRBJ2-7; D: TRBD1; V: TRBV27; size: .; length: 13
DNA: TGCAGTGCTTTGGACGCGCCGGGGAACGGCTACACCTTC; CDR3: CSALDAPGNGYTF; J: TRBJ1-2; D: .; V: TRBV20-1; size: many; length: 13
DNA: TGTGCCAGCAGTTTATCCGGACAGGGGGCGGCAGCTTTCTTT; CDR3: CASSLSGQGAAAFF; J: TRBJ1-1; D: TRBD1; V: TRBV27; size: many; length: 14
DNA: TGTGCCAGCAGGCCCGGGGGACTCAGAAAAGAGACCCAGTACTTC; CDR3: CASRPGGLRKETQYF; J: TRBJ2-5; D: .; V: TRBV7-2; size: .; length: 15
DNA: TGCGCCAGCAGCTTGAAAGATAACTATGGCTACACCTTC; CDR3: CASSLKDNYGYTF; J: TRBJ1-2; D: .; V: TRBV5-1; size: few; length: 13
DNA: TGTGCCAGCTCCGCGCGGGGTCGTCAAAACATTCAGTACTTC; CDR3: CASSARGRQNIQYF; J: TRBJ2-4; D: .; V: TRBV18; size: .; length: 14
DNA: TGTGCCAGTAGTATTGTGAGTTCGATAGTCCGCGAGCAGTACTTC; CDR3: CASSIVSSIVREQYF; J: TRBJ2-7; D: .; V: TRBV19; size: .; length: 15
DNA: TGTGCCAGCAGGAGAGGGGCCCAGCCTGGGAACTATGGCTACACCTTC; CDR3: CASRRGAQPGNYGYTF; J: TRBJ1-2; D: .; V: TRBV7-2; size: many; length: 16